This T cell receptor beta chain was found in a study of blood T cell repertoires in COVID-19. The germline CDR1 and CDR2 sequences are PRHDT and FYEKMQ (reference sequence). The CDR3 covers 14 residues. Between the trimmed V and J ends, which lost 6 bases and 9 bases, there was a span of 15 bases. The assay was immunoSEQ multiplex PCR, and TCRdb's table has in-frame clones only and misses some. The sample lists about 150,000 clones, roughly 84% occurring once. The count of this clone is one. The TCR comes from a woman between 45 and 60 years old with acute or convalescent COVID-19. The rearrangement uses TRBV13 and TRBJ1-6; TRBD1 might be the D (5 bases). The specimen sequenced was peripheral blood. DNA of the CDR3: TGTGCCAGCAGAACCCAGGGCATACGTTCACCCCTCCACTTT. Protein product: CASRTQGIRSPLHF.